The TCR beta chain under discussion was sequenced for a study of early T cells in non-severe SARS-CoV-2 infection. TCRdb re-analysed the 5' RACE reads in MiXCR, keeping a single row per CDR3 protein. The sample yields over 25,000 distinct CDR3 sequences, approximately 6.9% seen once. This clonotype was observed at least ten times. This CDR3 spans 10 amino acids. V gave up 5 bases and J gave up 5 bases, with 6 bases separating them. CDR1 and CDR2 from the germline V gene are DFQATT and SNEGSKA (reference sequence). The receptor comes from an adult who was a healthcare worker with PCR-confirmed SARS-CoV-2 infection or an uninfected control (not recorded which). The specimen was whole blood. The rearrangement links TRBV20-1 to TRBJ2-5; D uncertain. The CDR3 DNA sequence: TGCAGTGCTTTGGGGGAGACCCAGTACTTC. This gives the protein CSALGETQYF.